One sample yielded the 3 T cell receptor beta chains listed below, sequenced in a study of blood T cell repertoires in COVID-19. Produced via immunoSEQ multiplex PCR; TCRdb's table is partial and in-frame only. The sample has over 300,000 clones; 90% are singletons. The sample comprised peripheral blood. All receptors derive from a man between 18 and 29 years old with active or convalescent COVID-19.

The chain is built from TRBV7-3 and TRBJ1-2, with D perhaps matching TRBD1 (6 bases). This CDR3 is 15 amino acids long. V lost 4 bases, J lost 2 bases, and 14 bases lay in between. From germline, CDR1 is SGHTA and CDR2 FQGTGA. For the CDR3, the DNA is TGTGCCAGCAGCTCCGGACAGCCTGGAAACTATGGCTACACCTTC. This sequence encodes CASSSGQPGNYGYTF.

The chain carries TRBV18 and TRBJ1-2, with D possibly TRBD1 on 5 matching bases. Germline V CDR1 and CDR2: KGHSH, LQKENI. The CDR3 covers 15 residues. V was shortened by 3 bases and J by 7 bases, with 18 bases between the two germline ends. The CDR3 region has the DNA TGTGCCAGCTCACCGGCTGATTACGTTAGGGGTGGCTACACCTTC. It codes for CASSPADYVRGGYTF.

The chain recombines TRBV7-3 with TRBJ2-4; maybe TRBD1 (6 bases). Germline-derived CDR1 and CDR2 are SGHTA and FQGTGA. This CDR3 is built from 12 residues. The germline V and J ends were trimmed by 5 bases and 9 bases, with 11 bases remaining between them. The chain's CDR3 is CASSLDSSIQYF. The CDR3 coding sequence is TGTGCCAGCAGCCTGGACAGTAGCATTCAGTACTTC.